Sequencing of this T cell receptor (beta chain) was carried out in a study of shared clonotypes between healthy human individuals. Study at large: Per-donor plates numbered three CD4 naive, three CD4 memory, two CD8 naive and one CD8 memory.

The method was immunoSEQ multiplex PCR; TCRdb's version includes in-frame clones alone and lacks a portion of them. The data show 2 million to 2.5 million clones, approximately 95% seen once. The CDR3 sequence is 13 residues long. V lost 5 bases and J lost 10, with 17 bases in between. Per the germline V gene, CDR1 is KGHSH and CDR2 is LQKENI. The sequencing input was naive CD4+ T cells from PBMCs. Sample subset: CD45RA+ positively selected. The sequence came from a man between 18 and 35 years old in good health. Some clones in this sample may be carry-over from other donors' samples. This chain links TRBV18 with TRBJ1-1; no clear D gene. CDR3 bases: TGTGCCAGCTCATCCCGGACGCCATTCGGAGCTTTCTTT. Encoded protein: CASSSRTPFGAFF.